A single T cell receptor beta chain is shown here with its context. Original processing notes: Amplifying reference gene primers gave estimates of nucleated cell counts. Profiled with immunoSEQ multiplex PCR; TCRdb holds only in-frame clones, not every one. V, J and clone size were drawn from that table, and D and trimming were deduced from the DNA. In the table there are more than 150,000 clones, roughly four fifths of which are singletons. These data belong to a study of blood T cell repertoires in COVID-19. Whole-study context: Sites across the United States, Italy and Spain contributed samples from acute and convalescent COVID-19. From T cells, B-cell-depleted T cells, or PBMCs came the material, which was cDNA or gDNA.

Material: peripheral blood. The TCR was taken from a man between 65 and 80 years old who had recovered from COVID-19.

CDR3 coding DNA: TGTGCCAGCAGCCAAGGACTAGCGGGAGGGCAGTACTTC. This sequence encodes CASSQGLAGGQYF. The V and J genes are TRBV14 and TRBJ2-5; 14 positions match TRBD2. The CDR3 is made up of 13 amino acids. J was trimmed by 11 bases and V by 1 base; bases with no gene match: 0. Germline V gene lookup returns CDR1 SGHDN and CDR2 FVKESK.